This is a list of T cell receptor beta chains from one sample in a study of blood T cell repertoires in COVID-19. The method was immunoSEQ multiplex PCR; TCRdb's version includes in-frame clones alone and lacks a portion of them. In the table there are hundreds of thousands of clones, 75% to 90% of which are singletons. The sequencing sample was made of PBMCs or T cells enriched from blood (not recorded which). All receptors derive from a woman under 30 who had recovered from COVID-19. Each CDR3 is given with its conserved first and last residue. D genes are given only for firm matches.

>TRBJ1-6|-|TRBV11-2
TGTGCCAGCAGCCTAGACCGCGGGGCCGAAATCCACTTT
CASSLDRGAEIHF
>TRBJ1-1|TRBD1|TRBV6-6
TGTGCCAGCAGTTCCCTAGACAGGGCACGGAACACTGAAGCTTTCTTT
CASSSLDRARNTEAFF
>TRBJ1-2|TRBD1|TRBV4-1
TGCGCCAGCAGTTCACAGGGGGCGGCCAACTATGGCTACACCTTC
CASSSQGAANYGYTF
>TRBJ2-1|-|TRBV7-9
TGTGCCAGCAGCTTAGGATTGGAGGTGAATGAGCAGTTCTTC
CASSLGLEVNEQFF
>TRBJ2-6|-|TRBV6-5
TGTGCCAGCAGACAGAACAGGGCTGGGGCCAACGTCCTGACTTTC
CASRQNRAGANVLTF
>TRBJ1-1|-|TRBV5-4
TGTGCCACCAGTATCGGGGGCACTGAAGCTTTCTTT
CATSIGGTEAFF
>TRBJ2-1|TRBD2|TRBV5-4
TGTGCCAGCAGCACCGGGACCGGGGGGGCCTACAATGAGCAGTTCTTC
CASSTGTGGAYNEQFF
>TRBJ1-2|-|TRBV12-3/TRBV12-4
TGTGCCAGCAGCGAACAAACAGGCTATGGCTACACCTTC
CASSEQTGYGYTF
>TRBJ2-1|TRBD1|TRBV27
TGTGCCAGCAGTTTCACCGGGACAGGGGTCTACAATGAGCAGTTCTTC
CASSFTGTGVYNEQFF
>TRBJ1-5|-|TRBV6-5
TGTGCCAGCGGCTACCGGGAGGGTCAGCCCCAGCATTTT
CASGYREGQPQHF
>TRBJ1-1|-|TRBV5-1
TGCGCCAGCAGCCCCGCGGCCTCCCGAGGGGCTTTCTTT
CASSPAASRGAFF
>TRBJ1-1|TRBD1|TRBV28
TGTGCCAGCAGTTTTGCACTCAGGGGGGACACTGAAGCTTTCTTT
CASSFALRGDTEAFF
>TRBJ2-1|-|TRBV7-8
TGTGCCAGCAGCTTAGATGGCGGGTACGGCTCCTACAATGAGCAGTTCTTC
CASSLDGGYGSYNEQFF
>TRBJ2-7|-|TRBV7-9
TGTGCCAGCAGCTTATCCGGACTGGAAGGCTACGAGCAGTACTTC
CASSLSGLEGYEQYF
>TRBJ2-1|-|TRBV19
TGTGCCAGTAGTCCACAGGGTAGGTCCTACAATGAGCAGTTCTTC
CASSPQGRSYNEQFF
>TRBJ1-2|-|TRBV6-5
TGTGCCAGCAGTTACTTCGCTAACTATGGCTACACCTTC
CASSYFANYGYTF
>TRBJ2-5|-|TRBV11-2
TGTGCCAGCAGCTTAGGAGGGGGGGCTCGGGGAGAGACCCAGTACTTC
CASSLGGGARGETQYF